What follows are 8 T cell receptor beta chains derived from one specimen sequenced in a study of molecular identifiers for immune sequencing clone quantification. TCRdb redid the calling of the PCR reads with MiXCR, one entry per CDR3 protein. Among about 630,000 distinct CDR3 sequences, about 25% were seen once, and the ten largest hold approximately 0.75%. Sequencing was performed on naive CD8+ T cells from blood, with Jurkat cell RNA spiked in. Subset meaning: FACS-sorted CD8+CD4-CCR7+CD45RA+ naive T cells. All receptors come from a human donor in good health. Some libraries in this study had Jurkat cell RNA spiked in.

With respect to this clonotype: A much larger clone is a single base away; this may be a read error. This chain joins TRBV7-9 and TRBJ1-1; D remains ambiguous. Germline V gives CDR1 SEHNR, CDR2 FQNEAQ (reference sequence). CDR3 size: 11 residues. The CDR3 nucleotides read TGTGCCAGCAGCCCCCGTCCAGGCGCTATCTTT. It codes for CASSPRPGAIF.

This clonotype was recorded a few times. The chain couples TRBV6-5 to TRBJ1-2; D not certain. Trimming left V 0 bases short and J 3 bases short, with 11 bases between. The CDR3 extends over 15 amino acids. CDR1 and CDR2 (germline): MNHEY, SVGAGI. CDR3 DNA: TGTGCCAGCAGTTACTCGGGCCAGGCTGACTATGGCTACACCTTC. It codes for CASSYSGQADYGYTF.

In regard to this clonotype: This could be a read error, since a much larger clone is one nucleotide away. The chain links TRBV11-2 to TRBJ2-3, with TRBD2 matching over 8 bases. The CDR3 is 16 amino acids. Germline V gives CDR1 SGHAT, CDR2 FQNNGV. The CDR3 is CVSSSRLAPSTDTQYF. CDR3 bases: TGTGTCAGCAGCTCCCGACTAGCGCCTAGCACAGATACGCAGTATTTT.

There are a few counts of this clonotype. In nucleotides, the CDR3 is TGCAGTGCTAGAGATCCCGACTCGCGGGCTGGGCAGTACTTC. It codes for CSARDPDSRAGQYF. The genes are TRBV20-1 and TRBJ2-7; possibly TRBD2 for D (5 bases). V shed 0 bases and J shed 9 bases, with 18 bases lying between them. The CDR3 length is 14 residues. Germline assignment: CDR1 DFQATT and CDR2 SNEGSKA (reference sequence).

This clonotype came up a few times. The chain joins TRBV19 to TRBJ2-7, with 7 bases fitting TRBD1. Per germline, CDR1 LNHDA and CDR2 SQIVND (reference sequence). The V gene end was trimmed by 4 bases and the J gene end by 0 bases; junction bases not matched to a gene: 12. This CDR3 has 17 amino acids. The CDR3 sequence: CASSNSDRDSYSYEQYF. CDR3 DNA: TGTGCCAGTAGTAACTCGGACCGGGACAGCTACTCCTACGAGCAGTACTTC.

This clonotype occurred many times. V gene TRBV6-2 or TRBV6-3 combines with J gene TRBJ1-5; 7 nucleotides line up with TRBD1. J gave up 5 bases and V 6 bases, and 7 bases lay outside the gene matches. The germline V gene encodes CDR1 MNHEY and CDR2 SVGEGT. The CDR3 has 14 residues. CDR3 sequence (DNA): TGTGCCAGCAGCGGCAGGGGGTTGGATCAGCCCCAGCATTTT. Amino acid sequence: CASSGRGLDQPQHF.

The chain recombines TRBV15 with TRBJ1-5; the match to TRBD1 covers 7 bases. This CDR3 is 14 amino acids long. CDR1 and CDR2 from the germline V gene are LNHNV and YYDKDF (reference sequence). J was trimmed by 7 bases and V by 5 bases; bases with no gene match: 8. The CDR3 DNA sequence: TGTGCCACCAGCCCCCGACAGGGAAGGCAGCCCCAGCATTTT. Translating gives CATSPRQGRQPQHF.

Comment on this clonotype: It may be a read error: a sequence one base away is much more abundant. This chain joins TRBV30 and TRBJ2-3; D gene unclear. Per the germline V gene, CDR1 is GTSNPN and CDR2 is SVGIG (reference sequence). Trimming took 0 bases from V and 8 from J, leaving 12 bases between them. This CDR3 has 13 residues. Written as DNA, the CDR3 is TGTGCCTGGAGTGTCGAGTCTGGAGCTACGCAGTATTTT. As protein: CAWSVESGATQYF.